A selection of T cell receptor beta chains follows, all from one sample in a study of tumor and adjacent non-tumor tissue in lung cancer. MiXCR, run by TCRdb on the multiplex PCR reads, gives a single entry per CDR3 protein. The sample lists approximately 71,000 distinct CDR3 sequences, about 61% occurring once. Sample: lung tumor tissue. These receptors all come from a man aged 45-65 years with non-small cell lung cancer. The CDR3 runs from the conserved cysteine through the conserved F or W. A D gene is named only where the DNA matches it firmly. The listing skips clone size in some rows; elsewhere it reads once, few, many or a size class.

CDR3 DNA	CDR3 protein	J gene	clone size	D gene	V gene
TGTGCCAGCAGACATAATCATGACTGCCCGGCCACTGAAGCTTTCTTT	CASRHNHDCPATEAFF	TRBJ1-1	-	-	TRBV5-5
TGTGCCAGCAGCTCAGGACAGGGATTTGAAGCTTTCTTT	CASSSGQGFEAFF	TRBJ1-1	many	TRBD1	TRBV7-8
TGTGCCAGCAGCCAGGGGGGCGCATGGGAAAAACTGTTTTTT	CASSQGGAWEKLFF	TRBJ1-4	-	TRBD1	TRBV11-2
TGCAGTGCTAGGTTTAGCCCGAACAATGAGCAGTTCTTC	CSARFSPNNEQFF	TRBJ2-1	many	-	TRBV20-1
TGCGCCAGCAGCCCCCCAAGGAGTGTGAACGCTGAAGCTTTCTTT	CASSPPRSVNAEAFF	TRBJ1-1	-	-	TRBV4-1
TGTGCCAGCAGCCACAGCCCCCGGGACAGTGGCTACAATGAACAGTTCTTC	CASSHSPRDSGYNEQFF	TRBJ2-1	-	TRBD1	TRBV4-2
TGCGGGGGCGGCGGTGGCAATCAGCCCCAGCATTTT	CGGGGGNQPQHF	TRBJ1-5	few	-	TRBV20-1
TGTGCCAGCAGCCTCATTTACACTAGCGGGAGCTATGAGCAGTTCTTC	CASSLIYTSGSYEQFF	TRBJ2-1	many	TRBD2	TRBV12-3/TRBV12-4
TGCAGTGCTCGGGAGGGGGGAGGGGGTGCAACTAATGAAAAACTGTTTTTT	CSAREGGGGATNEKLFF	TRBJ1-4	few	-	TRBV20-1
TGCAGTGCGGTGTTTCCGGGCCCAAGCCAGCCCCAGGATTTT	CSAVFPGPSQPQDF	TRBJ1-5	-	-	TRBV20-1
TGTGCCAGCAGTTACTCCCCTTACAATGAGCAGTTCTTC	CASSYSPYNEQFF	TRBJ2-1	many	-	TRBV6-6
TGTGCCAGCAGCCCGGACCAGGACACTGAAGCCTTCTTT	CASSPDQDTEAFF	TRBJ1-1	-	-	TRBV5-4
TGTGCCAATAGCTCAAGACCGAACACTGAAGCTTTCTTT	CANSSRPNTEAFF	TRBJ1-1	few	-	TRBV11-3
TGCGCCAACAGCCTCGCAAGGGACGAAATAGGGTATGAGCAGTTCTTC	CANSLARDEIGYEQFF	TRBJ2-1	-	-	TRBV5-1
TGTGCCAGCAGCTCCCTCAAGCAGTACTTC	CASSSLKQYF	TRBJ2-7	-	-	TRBV28
TGTTCCAGCAGAGGGTGGGCCGGGGAGACCCAGTACTTC	CSSRGWAGETQYF	TRBJ2-5	few	-	TRBV12-3/TRBV12-4
TGTGCCAGCAGTGCATTAGGGCCGACTGAAGCTTTCTTT	CASSALGPTEAFF	TRBJ1-1	many	-	TRBV6-1
TGTGCCACCTCCCGACAGGGGGCCGATGGCTACACCTTC	CATSRQGADGYTF	TRBJ1-2	-	TRBD1	TRBV24-1
TGCAGTGCTAGAGACCGGGACAGGGGTACCTACGAGCAGTACTTC	CSARDRDRGTYEQYF	TRBJ2-7	many	TRBD1	TRBV20-1
TGCAGCGTTGAAGCAGGGATGGGCACTGAAGCTTTCTTT	CSVEAGMGTEAFF	TRBJ1-1	many	-	TRBV29-1
TGTGCCAGCAGCCCCCCTACTAGTTTCGGAGAGACCCAGTACTTC	CASSPPTSFGETQYF	TRBJ2-5	few	-	TRBV28
TGTGCCAGCAGCCTGACTACCCACAATGAGCAGTTCTTC	CASSLTTHNEQFF	TRBJ2-1	-	-	TRBV11-2
TGCAGCATTGCGAGCTCCTACAATGAGCAGTTCTTC	CSIASSYNEQFF	TRBJ2-1	-	-	TRBV29-1
TGTGCCAGCGTCCATGATGTGTCCGGGGCTAGCGCAACAGATACGCAGTATTTT	CASVHDVSGASATDTQYF	TRBJ2-3	-	-	TRBV4-2
TGTGACAGCAGTTCCGACGGGACCTACGAGCAGTACTTC	CDSSSDGTYEQYF	TRBJ2-7	-	-	TRBV11-3
TGTGCCAGCAGTTACTCCGACCCGGGCTTCGAAAAACTGTTTTTT	CASSYSDPGFEKLFF	TRBJ1-4	-	-	TRBV6-5
TGTGCCAGCGGCAATCAACTACGGGAGGCCGGGGAACTGTTTTTT	CASGNQLREAGELFF	TRBJ2-2	-	TRBD2	TRBV11-2
TGTGCCAGCAGCCAGCCTAGCGGGCAACAGACCCAGTACTTC	CASSQPSGQQTQYF	TRBJ2-5	once	TRBD2	TRBV4-1
TGCGCCAGCAGCTTAGGACAGCCTAACTATTGCTACACCTTC	CASSLGQPNYCYTF	TRBJ1-2	-	-	TRBV6-5
TGTGTCAGCAGCCAAGGGGGTTTAAGTGGGACTACCTCCTACGAGCAGTACTTC	CVSSQGGLSGTTSYEQYF	TRBJ2-7	-	-	TRBV14
TGTGCCAGCAGTTTAGGGTTGGTATCAGAAAAACTGTTTTTT	CASSLGLVSEKLFF	TRBJ1-4	-	-	TRBV12-3/TRBV12-4
TGTGCCAACAGCCCTGAACTAGCGAGAGATACGCAGTATTTT	CANSPELARDTQYF	TRBJ2-3	-	TRBD2	TRBV11-2
TGTGCCAGCAGTTTGATCGGGGGGTACACCGGGGAGCTGTTTTTT	CASSLIGGYTGELFF	TRBJ2-2	-	TRBD2	TRBV11-2
TGCAGCGTTGCCAGGGGTGAGCAGTTCTTC	CSVARGEQFF	TRBJ2-1	many	-	TRBV29-1
TGTGCAAGCAGCTCCCGGTACTCCCTAGATACGCAGTATTTT	CASSSRYSLDTQYF	TRBJ2-3	-	-	TRBV11-3
TGTTCCAGCAACGATGGGTGGGAGGGTTACAATGAGCATTTCTTC	CSSNDGWEGYNEHFF	TRBJ2-1	-	TRBD2	TRBV7-9
TGCAGTGCTAGAGGGTCCCTGGGGGAGGGCGGGACTGAAGCTTTCTTT	CSARGSLGEGGTEAFF	TRBJ1-1	many	-	TRBV20-1
TGTGCCAGCAGCTTCCCAGGGGGAGAGCAGTACTTC	CASSFPGGEQYF	TRBJ2-7	many	TRBD1	TRBV5-4
TGTGCCAGCAACTGGACTAGCGGGGGCCAAGAGACCCGGTACTTC	CASNWTSGGQETRYF	TRBJ2-5	-	TRBD2	TRBV7-2
TGCAGTGCGAAACCCGGAGGACATGGCAGCTACGAGCAGTACTTC	CSAKPGGHGSYEQYF	TRBJ2-7	-	-	TRBV20-1
TGTACCATGAGTTACTCGGGGGTCACTGAAGCTTTCTTT	CTMSYSGVTEAFF	TRBJ1-1	-	-	TRBV6-2/TRBV6-3
TGTGCCATCAGTCAGGGAGGGAATGAGCAGTTCTTC	CAISQGGNEQFF	TRBJ2-1	-	TRBD2	TRBV5-4
TGCGCCAGCAGTGCCGGGGGGGGCCGCCCAGATACGCAGTATTTT	CASSAGGGRPDTQYF	TRBJ2-3	many	TRBD2	TRBV10-1
TGTGTCAGCAGCCAAGGACGGAGCTCCTACTATGAGCAGTTCTTC	CVSSQGRSSYYEQFF	TRBJ2-1	-	-	TRBV4-2
TGTGCCAGCAGCCCCAGGGGACAGGGGGCCCAGACCCAGTACTTC	CASSPRGQGAQTQYF	TRBJ2-5	many	TRBD1	TRBV7-8
TGCGCCAGCAGCTTGGCCCCAGGGAGCGGCACCGGGGACCTGTTTTTT	CASSLAPGSGTGDLFF	TRBJ2-2	-	-	TRBV5-1
TGTGCCGGCAGTTACACGGTTACTAGCGGTAACAATGAGGAGTTCTTC	CAGSYTVTSGNNEEFF	TRBJ2-1	few	TRBD2	TRBV6-5
TGTGCCAGCTTTATGGACAGGGGGTTCGGTGAGCAGTTCTTC	CASFMDRGFGEQFF	TRBJ2-1	-	TRBD1	TRBV25-1
TGCGCCAGCAGCACGGGACTAGTTGGCGGGCAGTATTTC	CASSTGLVGGQYF	TRBJ2-7	-	TRBD2	TRBV5-1
TGCACCAGCAGCTTGGCCACAGGGGCGAACACTGAAGCTTTCTTT	CTSSLATGANTEAFF	TRBJ1-1	-	TRBD1	TRBV5-1